The 5 T cell receptor beta chains presented below share a single source sample, sequenced in a study of blood T cell repertoires in COVID-19. Clones were sequenced by immunoSEQ multiplex PCR, and TCRdb holds only the in-frame ones, with some missing. The sample comprises a few hundred thousand clones, roughly nine tenths of which are singletons, and 1% to 1.5% rests with the top ten. Specimen: peripheral blood. The receptors derive from a man between 40 and 49 years old with acute or convalescent COVID-19.

The gene calls are TRBV28 and TRBJ2-7; 7 bases agree with TRBD1. The germline CDR1 and CDR2 sequences are MDHEN and SYDVKM. The V gene end was trimmed by 5 bases and the J gene end by 4 bases; junction bases not matched to a gene: 5. The CDR3 sequence is 13 residues long. CDR3: CASSGQDRYEQYF. CDR3 coding DNA: TGTGCCAGCAGTGGACAGGACAGGTACGAGCAGTACTTC.

The chain combines TRBV29-1 with TRBJ2-2; 9 nucleotides line up with TRBD1. Losses at the gene ends were 7 bases for V and 1 base for J; bases not matched to a gene: 1. The CDR3 extends over 13 amino acids. CDR1 and CDR2 from the germline V gene are SQVTM and ANQGSEA. The CDR3 DNA is TGCAGCGGGGGACAGGGGAACACCGGGGAGCTGTTTTTT. This translates into CSGGQGNTGELFF.

On this clone itself: Compared with germline, one end of the junction differs, possibly owing to a read error. CDR3 in amino acids: CASSLGLAGGPSYEQYF. For the CDR3, the DNA is TGCGCCAGCAGTTTGGGACTAGCGGGGGGTCCGTCCTACGAGCAGTACTTC. The V gene is TRBV5-1, the J gene TRBJ2-7; 15 positions agree with TRBD2. Per the germline V gene, CDR1 is SGHRS and CDR2 is YFSETQ. This CDR3 has 17 amino acids.

This sequence joins TRBV12-3 or TRBV12-4 and TRBJ1-5; D uncertain. Trimming shortened V by 3 bases and J by 1 base, and 4 bases separated the two germline ends. This CDR3 is 13 amino acids long. DNA for the CDR3: TGTGCCAGCAGTTTTGCGAGCAATCAGCCCCAGCATTTT. Its protein is CASSFASNQPQHF.

As concerns this clone: This CDR3 is also generated by other DNA sequences in the sample. The chain combines TRBV2 with TRBJ1-5; 7 bases line up with TRBD1. The CDR3 has 15 amino acids. The V gene's germline CDR1 is SNHLY and CDR2 FYNNEI. Trimming cost V 5 bases and J 2 bases; bases outside gene matches: 6. CDR3 residues: CASSRQGGGNQPQHF. CDR3 DNA sequence: TGTGCCAGCAGTCGACAGGGTGGAGGCAATCAGCCCCAGCATTTT.